This TCR beta chain was captured in a study of cytomegalovirus exposure and HLA in healthy donors. At the level of the study: HLA-typed donors were the source of about 85 million unique TCRs, which an early data release held.

Primers for the PCR totalled 60 Vbeta and 13 Jbeta. Sequencing was performed with immunoSEQ multiplex PCR; in TCRdb, only in-frame clones are kept and a portion is missing. The table has roughly 78,000 clones, about 64% seen once; the top ten hold roughly 5.6%. In its sample, this clone was seen a few times. Material: PBMCs. The receptor was derived from a man aged 30-40 years in good health and CMV-seropositive.

CDR3 nucleotides: TGCGCCAGCAGCTTGGACAACGGCGGGACAGATACGCAGTATTTT. It specifies CASSLDNGGTDTQYF. V is TRBV5-1 and J is TRBJ2-3; D possibly corresponds to TRBD2 (5 bases). V lost 0 bases to trimming and J lost 3 bases, with 11 bases between them. The CDR3 sequence is 15 residues long. Germline CDR1 and CDR2: SGHRS and YFSETQ.